This TCR beta chain was captured by sequencing in a study of blood T cell repertoires in COVID-19. About the research overall: T cells, B-cell-depleted T cells, or PBMCs provided the cDNA or gDNA that served as material.

Individuals aged about 18 to 95 years were recruited from approximately 24 US areas. Recovery among Cohort 3 donors was established by two negative PCRs, clearance, or symptom resolution. The V and J ends lost 5 bases and 3 bases respectively, with 11 bases between them. Germline CDR1 and CDR2: MDHEN and SYDVKM. The CDR3 runs 14 residues. In the original workflow: Scientists estimated how many nucleated cells there were by amplifying reference gene primers. Only in-frame clones appear in the TCRdb table, and some are missing; sequencing was by immunoSEQ multiplex PCR. The V and J calls and the clone size are those of that table, but D and trimming were determined from the DNA. The sample holds more than 250,000 clones, approximately 89% seen once.

The sequence came from a woman aged 18-29 years who had recovered from COVID-19. The sample was PBMCs or T cells enriched from blood (not recorded which). The chain joins TRBV28 to TRBJ1-5, with a tentative D call TRBD1 (6 bases). For the CDR3, the DNA is TGTGCCAGCAGTCCAGGGGAACTCAATCAGCCCCAGCATTTT. Amino acid sequence: CASSPGELNQPQHF.